Following are 12 T cell receptor beta chains from one sample sequenced in a study of blood T cell repertoires in COVID-19. Sequencing was performed with immunoSEQ multiplex PCR; in TCRdb, only in-frame clones are kept and a portion is missing. The top ten hold approximately 1% of the sample, which has about 350,000 clones, almost 90% seen once. The sample consisted of PBMCs or T cells enriched from blood (not recorded which). The receptors shown here come from a woman under 40 who had been exposed to COVID-19.

V is TRBV29-1 and J is TRBJ2-3; D is uncertain. V dropped 5 bases and J dropped 3 bases, with 12 bases sitting between them. The CDR3 length is 13 residues. The V gene's germline CDR1 is SQVTM and CDR2 ANQGSEA. Written as DNA, the CDR3 is TGCAGCGTTTCGACAACCGTGACAGATACGCAGTATTTT. Its protein product is CSVSTTVTDTQYF.

The table lists this clone with a count of one. V usage is TRBV7-9 and J usage is TRBJ2-2, with D possibly being TRBD2 (5 bases). Germline CDR1 reads SEHNR; CDR2 reads FQNEAQ (reference sequence). V dropped 2 bases and J dropped 1 base, with 14 bases sitting between them. The CDR3 runs to 17 residues. This chain's CDR3 is CASSLRGGEKNTGELFF. DNA of the CDR3: TGTGCCAGCAGCTTAAGAGGTGGGGAGAAGAACACCGGGGAGCTGTTTTTT.

CDR3 nucleotides: TGTGCCAGCAGGGATGGAGAGGATGAGCAGTTCTTC. It yields the protein CASRDGEDEQFF. The chain uses TRBV2 and TRBJ2-1, with D hard to call. Germline V gene lookup returns CDR1 SNHLY and CDR2 FYNNEI. The CDR3 is 12 amino acids. V lost 6 bases and J lost 8, with 11 bases in between.

CDR3 region: CASSVEPGQGAPDEQYF. The DNA for the CDR3 is TGTGCCAGCAGCGTAGAACCGGGACAGGGGGCACCGGACGAGCAGTACTTC. The chain uses TRBV9 and TRBJ2-7; 12 bases map to TRBD1. Germline V lookup: CDR1 SGDLS, CDR2 YYNGEE. V trimming: 0 bases; J trimming: 5 bases; junction bases outside the gene matches: 9. The CDR3 has 17 amino acids.

The chain employs TRBV9 and TRBJ1-1; D perhaps matches TRBD1 (6 bases). The CDR3 loop spans 16 amino acids. CDR1 is SGDLS and CDR2 is YYNGEE in the germline V gene. Trimming pared 0 bases from V and 4 bases from J, leaving 16 bases between. CDR3 residues: CASSVVPFGGLTEAFF. CDR3 nucleotides: TGTGCCAGCAGCGTAGTCCCTTTCGGGGGGCTCACTGAAGCTTTCTTT.

The sample holds a few counts of this clone. This chain connects TRBV9 to TRBJ2-7; 11 positions agree with TRBD1. There are 15 residues in the CDR3. CDR1 and CDR2 (germline): SGDLS, YYNGEE. Losses at the gene ends were 4 bases for V and 5 bases for J; bases not matched to a gene: 8. As DNA, the CDR3 is TGTGCCAGCAGCTCGAGCGGGACAGGGGGTAACGAGCAGTACTTC. Translated, it gives CASSSSGTGGNEQYF.

The chain carries TRBV11-3 and TRBJ1-3; D gene unclear. CDR1 SGHNT and CDR2 YENEEA come from the germline V gene. V was trimmed by 3 bases and J by 0 bases, leaving 9 bases between them. The CDR3 length is 15 residues. Written as DNA, the CDR3 is TGTGCCAGCAGCTTTGGGAGAGGCTCTGGAAACACCATATATTTT. Protein product: CASSFGRGSGNTIYF.

V and J are TRBV7-3 and TRBJ2-3; 9 bases line up with TRBD2. CDR3 size: 15 residues. Germline V CDR1 and CDR2: SGHTA, FQGTGA. The ends lost 5 bases at V and 3 bases at J; junction bases unmatched: 6. The CDR3 is CASSEGLASTDTQYF. CDR3 sequence (DNA): TGTGCCAGCAGCGAGGGACTAGCTAGTACAGATACGCAGTATTTT.

V and J are TRBV27 and TRBJ1-1, with D perhaps TRBD1 (6 bases). The CDR3 is 13 residues long. Trimming took off 4 bases at V and 7 bases at J, with 13 bases between the two ends. The germline CDR1 and CDR2 sequences are MNHEY and SMNVEV (reference sequence). Written as DNA, the CDR3 is TGTGCCAGCAGTTCAGGGGTCCATCGTGAAGCTTTCTTT. Its protein is CASSSGVHREAFF.

The chain recombines TRBV4-2 with TRBJ2-4; a possible D gene is TRBD2 (6 bases). Looked up from germline, CDR1 is LGHNA and CDR2 is YNFKEQ. V lost 5 bases and J 0 bases, leaving 11 bases between the germline ends. The CDR3 runs 15 residues. The CDR3 here is CASSVSGTAKNIQYF. Here the CDR3 DNA reads TGTGCCAGCAGCGTTAGCGGAACAGCCAAAAACATTCAGTACTTC.

V usage is TRBV28 and J usage is TRBJ2-7, with 8 bases aligning to TRBD1. CDR3 length equals 13 residues. Germline V gene data show CDR1 as MDHEN and CDR2 as SYDVKM. The V gene end was trimmed by 11 bases and the J gene end by 1 base; junction bases not matched to a gene: 7. CDR3 loop: CAGSTGGSYEQYF. The CDR3 DNA sequence: TGTGCCGGATCTACAGGGGGTTCCTACGAGCAGTACTTC.

The chain links TRBV6-4 to TRBJ1-4, with 9 bases identical to TRBD1. V shed 6 bases, J shed 8 bases, and the junction held 4 bases outside the gene matches. Germline-derived CDR1 and CDR2 are MRHNA and SNTAGT. This CDR3 spans 13 amino acids. The chain's CDR3 is CASRAGTGEKLFF. The CDR3 region has the DNA TGTGCCAGCAGGGCCGGGACAGGGGAAAAACTGTTTTTT.